The entry below describes one T cell receptor (beta chain). Its antigen is currently unknown. The source of the sample is a study of T cell responses to AZD1222 COVID-19 vaccine. Study-wide results and caveats: CD4 TCRs linked to vaccination spanned spike, dominating at 160-218 and 743-854. Most donors were white British, females outnumbered males, and clonal diversity was possibly underestimated. Samples come after the peak T cell response, not at day 14. Close to half of all spike-specific TCRs reportedly target regions of the variants that are unmutated.

CDR3 length: 15 residues. Per germline, CDR1 SNHLY and CDR2 FYNNEI. The J segment lost 4 bases and the V segment lost 5 bases, leaving 9 bases of the junction unmatched. Profiling relied on immunoSEQ multiplex PCR, and the TCRdb table lists in-frame clones only, not all of them. The sample shows 130,000 or so clones, roughly 93% of them seen only once. The chain couples TRBV2 to TRBJ2-5, with 8 bases identical to TRBD2. The TCR sequence derives from an adult who received the AZD1222 COVID-19 vaccine. Sequences were derived from peripheral blood, sampled 28 days after the second AZD1222 dose. The CDR3 protein is CASSFGLADGETQYF. The CDR3 DNA follows: TGTGCCAGCAGTTTTGGACTAGCCGATGGAGAGACCCAGTACTTC.